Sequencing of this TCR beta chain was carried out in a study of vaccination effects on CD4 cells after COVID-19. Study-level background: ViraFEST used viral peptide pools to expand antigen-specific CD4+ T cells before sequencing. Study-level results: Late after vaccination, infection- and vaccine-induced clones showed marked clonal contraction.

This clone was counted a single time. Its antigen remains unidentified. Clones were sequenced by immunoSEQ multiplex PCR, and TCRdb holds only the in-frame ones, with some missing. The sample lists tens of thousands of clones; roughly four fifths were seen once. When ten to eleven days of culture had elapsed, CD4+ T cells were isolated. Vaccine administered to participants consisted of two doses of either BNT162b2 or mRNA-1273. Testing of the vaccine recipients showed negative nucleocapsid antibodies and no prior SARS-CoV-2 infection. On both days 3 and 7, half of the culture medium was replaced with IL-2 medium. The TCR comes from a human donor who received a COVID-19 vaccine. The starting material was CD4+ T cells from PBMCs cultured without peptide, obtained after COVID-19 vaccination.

In nucleotides, the CDR3 is TGTGCCAGCAGTTTCCCAAGAGGGGTCACTGAAGCTTTCTTT. Protein: CASSFPRGVTEAFF. V gene TRBV28 combines with J gene TRBJ1-1, with D maybe TRBD1 (5 bases). CDR3 size: 14 residues. V was clipped by 3 bases and J by 4 bases, with 12 bases between them. In germline, CDR1 is MDHEN, CDR2 SYDVKM.